What follows describes a single T cell receptor (beta chain). The antigen remains undetermined. The data belong to a study of Graves' ophthalmopathy and Graves' hyperthyroidism. Study conclusions and caveats: Detection in blood was also observed for most expanded thyroid clonotypes above 0.001 frequency.

The authors amplified TCR beta CDR3 regions from RNA transcripts. The first-round RT-PCR employed HTBI primers together with the Qiagen OneStep RT-PCR kit. A multiplex PCR was then performed as the second round. TCRdb reprocessed the multiplex PCR reads with MiXCR, giving one entry per CDR3 protein. Among about 1.1 million distinct CDR3 sequences listed, 35% to 40% were seen once. V trimming: 6 bases; J trimming: 2 bases; junction bases outside the gene matches: 12. The CDR3 is made up of 15 amino acids. Germline lookup yields CDR1 DFQATT and CDR2 SNEGSKA (reference sequence). The sample was peripheral blood or thyroid tissue (not recorded which). The sequence came from an adult man with Graves' hyperthyroidism. The V gene is TRBV20-1, the J gene TRBJ2-7; 8 nucleotides align to TRBD2. The CDR3, as DNA: TGCAGTGCGGATAAACGACTAGCGTCGACCTACGAGCAGTACTTC. It encodes CSADKRLASTYEQYF.